Following are 26 T cell receptor beta chains from one sample sequenced in a study of post-analysis software for immune sequencing data. Study-level findings and limits: There were five TRBV segments more frequent in patients than controls, and TRBV5-6, TRBV5-1 and TRBV20-1 were among them.

Unique-molecular-identifier-tagged TCR beta cDNA libraries were used. TCRdb ran MiXCR on the PCR reads and lists one entry per CDR3 protein. This sample has roughly 540,000 distinct CDR3 sequences, with less than 40% found just once. Their cognate antigens are unknown. Source material: blood. All receptors derive from a girl aged 2-17 years with multiple sclerosis.

The V call is TRBV10-3, the J call TRBJ1-2; D is unresolved. The CDR3 spans 15 residues. Trimming pared 2 bases from V and 4 bases from J, leaving 14 bases between. Germline loops: CDR1 ENHRY, CDR2 SYGVKD. DNA for the CDR3: TGTGCCATCAGTGAGGACCGGGGTCTCAGCTATGGCTACACCTTC. This encodes CAISEDRGLSYGYTF.

The chain is built from TRBV12-3 or TRBV12-4 and TRBJ2-3, with unresolved D. V dropped 5 bases and J dropped 9 bases, with 12 bases sitting between them. This CDR3 comprises 12 residues. The CDR3 coding sequence is TGTGCCAGCAGTCCCGGGCCAAAAACGCAGTATTTT. As protein: CASSPGPKTQYF.

This clonotype appeared a few times. CDR3 protein: CASSLSAVDRAGEQYF. The CDR3 DNA reads TGTGCCAGCAGCTTATCCGCCGTCGACAGGGCAGGCGAGCAGTACTTC. The V and J genes are TRBV7-9 and TRBJ2-5, with 7 bases that match TRBD1. The last part of the DNA fits TRBJ2-7 better; the J call may be wrong. The CDR3 loop spans 16 amino acids. Looked up from germline, CDR1 is SEHNR and CDR2 is FQNEAQ (reference sequence).

This clonotype was detected ten times or more. This chain uses TRBV6-5 with TRBJ2-1, with a tentative D call TRBD1 (6 bases). Germline CDR1 reads MNHEY; CDR2 reads SVGAGI. V dropped 6 bases and J dropped 0 bases, with 12 bases sitting between them. The CDR3 has 15 amino acids. CDR3 coding DNA: TGTGCCAGCAGACCCGGGACAATCTCCTACAATGAGCAGTTCTTC. This gives the protein CASRPGTISYNEQFF.

The rearrangement joins TRBV12-3 or TRBV12-4 to TRBJ1-1; 7 bases map to TRBD1. This CDR3 is 14 amino acids long. The J segment lost 7 bases and the V segment lost 7 bases, leaving 12 bases of the junction unmatched. The CDR3 bases are TGTGCCAGCATCTTTACCAGGGGGAGTGGTGAAGCTTTCTTT. Amino acid sequence: CASIFTRGSGEAFF.

This clonotype was counted a few times. The V and J genes are TRBV12-3 or TRBV12-4 and TRBJ2-1; D gene uncertain. CDR3 length equals 12 residues. The V end lost 5 bases, the J end lost 2 bases, and 4 bases lay between the germline ends. The CDR3 DNA reads as TGTGCCAGCAGTAAGACCTACAATGAGCAGTTCTTC. Its translation: CASSKTYNEQFF.

This clonotype was detected ten times or more. The chain has TRBV7-2 and TRBJ2-7; TRBD1 aligns across 9 bases. The CDR3 length is 15 residues. The junction had 9 bases not matched to a gene; V was cut back by 5 bases and J by 4 bases. CDR1 SGHTA and CDR2 FQGNSA come from the germline V gene. The CDR3 sequence: CASSQRGTGSYEQYF. CDR3 bases: TGTGCCAGCAGCCAACGTGGGACAGGGTCTTACGAGCAGTACTTC.

The J gene is TRBJ1-5, the V gene TRBV18, with a tentative D call TRBD1 (6 bases). The CDR3 consists of 13 residues. Trimming left V 3 bases short and J 5 bases short, with 8 bases between. Germline CDR1 KGHSH, CDR2 LQKENI. The CDR3 region is CASSPPGDQPQHF. The CDR3 coding sequence is TGTGCCAGCTCACCCCCAGGGGATCAGCCCCAGCATTTT.

This clonotype was seen a few times. This chain joins TRBV19 and TRBJ2-1; 10 nucleotides line up with TRBD1. The germline V gene has CDR1 LNHDA and CDR2 SQIVND (reference sequence). V was pared by 7 bases and J by 3 bases, with 6 bases of the junction left unmatched. The CDR3 runs 15 residues. CDR3 protein: CASIQDRGSYNEQFF. In DNA, the CDR3 is TGTGCCAGTATTCAGGACAGGGGGAGCTACAATGAGCAGTTCTTC.

There are many counts of this clonotype. This rearrangement joins TRBV4-1 to TRBJ2-7, with 7 bases identical to TRBD1. Trimming cost V 4 bases and J 2 bases; bases outside gene matches: 8. Germline CDR1 and CDR2: MGHRA and YSYEKL. The CDR3 has 15 residues. In DNA, the CDR3 is TGCGCCAGCAGCCTAGGTGGGCAGGGGGCCTACGAGCAGTACTTC. The encoded protein is CASSLGGQGAYEQYF.

This chain's CDR3 is CSVEANKGGYEQYF. CDR3 DNA sequence: TGCAGCGTTGAAGCTAACAAAGGGGGTTACGAGCAGTACTTC. The genes are TRBV29-1 and TRBJ2-7; TRBD1 might be the D (6 bases). This CDR3 has 14 residues. V lost 1 base and J lost 4, with 14 bases in between. CDR1 and CDR2 from the germline V gene are SQVTM and ANQGSEA.

The chain employs TRBV4-1 and TRBJ2-6, with TRBD1 identical over 7 bases. Germline CDR1 MGHRA, CDR2 YSYEKL. This CDR3 is built from 19 residues. Trimming at V came to 0 bases and at J to 0 bases, leaving 8 bases not matched to a gene. The chain's CDR3 is CASSQDGDSSFSGANVLTF. DNA for the CDR3: TGCGCCAGCAGCCAAGACGGGGACAGTTCCTTCTCTGGGGCCAACGTCCTGACTTTC.

The chain uses TRBV9 and TRBJ2-1; D is unclear. Trimming removed 6 bases at V and 0 bases at J, with 10 bases between. This CDR3 comprises 14 residues. In germline, CDR1 is SGDLS, CDR2 YYNGEE. The chain's CDR3 is CASKGRNSYNEQFF. In nucleotides, the CDR3 is TGTGCCAGCAAGGGAAGAAACTCCTACAATGAGCAGTTCTTC.

Here the CDR3 DNA reads TGTGCCAGCAGTTACAGAGGGGAAAGGAATTCACCCCTCCACTTT. Amino acids: CASSYRGERNSPLHF. The chain uses TRBV6-6 and TRBJ1-6, with a weak D call TRBD1 (5 bases). CDR1 and CDR2 (germline): MNHNY, SVGAGI (reference sequence). This CDR3 has 15 amino acids. The V end lost 2 bases, the J end lost 7 bases, and 12 bases lay between the germline ends.

This clonotype has just a few counts. The chain joins TRBV29-1 to TRBJ1-4; D remains ambiguous. The V gene lost 2 bases and the J gene lost 5 bases, with 12 bases spanning the gap. This CDR3 comprises 14 residues. Germline-derived CDR1 and CDR2 are SQVTM and ANQGSEA. CDR3 region: CSVEWAAVNEKLFF. The CDR3 bases are TGCAGCGTTGAATGGGCAGCCGTGAATGAAAAACTGTTTTTT.

This rearrangement joins TRBV6-2 or TRBV6-3 to TRBJ2-5, with TRBD2 matching over 10 bases. The J call may be incorrect, as the DNA end agrees better with TRBJ2-7. The CDR3 is 13 amino acids. CDR1 is MNHEY and CDR2 is SVGEGT in the germline V gene. CDR3 residues: CASRTGTSDEQYF. CDR3 sequence (DNA): TGTGCCAGCAGAACCGGGACTAGCGACGAGCAGTACTTC.

As for this clonotype: A much larger clone differs from this one at a single base, so this may be a read error. The rearrangement links TRBV2 to TRBJ2-5; 7 bases line up with TRBD2. V shed 6 bases, J shed 11 bases, and the junction held 18 bases outside the gene matches. The CDR3 is made up of 15 amino acids. Germline CDR1 SNHLY, CDR2 FYNNEI. The CDR3 protein is CASSPAPREGNEQYF. DNA for the CDR3: TGTGCCAGCAGCCCTGCCCCTAGGGAGGGGAATGAGCAGTACTTC.

This clonotype has just a few counts. The chain links TRBV4-1 to TRBJ2-1, with 8 bases identical to TRBD1. Losses at the gene ends were 5 bases for V and 2 bases for J; bases not matched to a gene: 5. From germline, CDR1 is MGHRA and CDR2 YSYEKL. The CDR3 is 15 residues long. CDR3 DNA sequence: TGCGCCAGCAGCTCTGGGACAGGCGCCTACAATGAGCAGTTCTTC. Amino acids: CASSSGTGAYNEQFF.

This rearrangement joins TRBV5-1 to TRBJ1-2; D may be TRBD1 (5 bases). The CDR3 has 15 amino acids. Germline V lookup: CDR1 SGHRS, CDR2 YFSETQ. Between the trimmed V and J ends, which lost 0 bases and 7 bases, there was a span of 16 bases. CDR3 loop: CASSLEGSGSPGYTF. The DNA for the CDR3 is TGCGCCAGCAGCTTGGAGGGGTCCGGCTCGCCTGGCTACACCTTC.

This clonotype has only a few counts. V usage is TRBV5-1 and J usage is TRBJ1-2, with 8 bases that match TRBD1. J was trimmed by 3 bases and V by 4 bases; bases with no gene match: 5. CDR3 size: 14 residues. The germline gives CDR1 SGHRS, CDR2 YFSETQ. The CDR3 spells CASSGTGAHYGYTF. CDR3 DNA: TGCGCCAGCAGCGGGACAGGAGCCCACTATGGCTACACCTTC.

This chain joins TRBV4-1 and TRBJ2-4, with D perhaps assigned TRBD1 or TRBD2 (5 bases each). The germline CDR1 and CDR2 sequences are MGHRA and YSYEKL. This CDR3 comprises 16 residues. The ends were cut back, 1 base at V and 6 bases at J, with 16 bases in the middle. The CDR3 region has the DNA TGCGCCAGCAGCCAAGTTTCCGGGACCGGATTAAACATTCAGTACTTC. The encoded protein is CASSQVSGTGLNIQYF.

CDR3 nucleotide sequence: TGTGCCAGCACCCTCAGTGGGTCCCCATACGAGCAGTACTTC. Protein: CASTLSGSPYEQYF. The gene calls are TRBV5-6 and TRBJ2-7; unclear D gene. Germline CDR1 and CDR2: SGHDT and YYEEEE. V was clipped by 6 bases and J by 4 bases, with 17 bases between them. CDR3 length: 14 residues.

This chain's CDR3 is CATSDQGGGLRADTQYF. For the CDR3, the DNA is TGTGCCACCAGTGACCAGGGCGGAGGGTTACGCGCAGATACGCAGTATTTT. The rearrangement uses TRBV24-1 and TRBJ2-3; D is possibly TRBD2 (6 bases). Deletions cut 4 bases from V and 4 bases from J, with 20 bases between. The CDR3 is 17 residues long. The germline V gene has CDR1 KGHDR and CDR2 SFDVKD.

The chain joins TRBV18 to TRBJ1-6; 8 nucleotides match TRBD1. Germline loops: CDR1 KGHSH, CDR2 LQKENI. The CDR3 contains 15 residues. V dropped 0 bases and J dropped 7; count of bases not matched to a gene: 2. The CDR3 here is CASSPPQGANSPLHF. The CDR3 nucleotides are TGTGCCAGCTCACCACCCCAGGGGGCCAATTCACCCCTCCACTTT. Based on the CDR3 plus reference TRBV18 and TRBJ1-6, the full variable domain is NAGVMQNPRHLVRRRGQEARLRCSPMKGHSHVYWYRQLPEEGLKFMVYLQKENIIDESGMPKERFSAEFPKEGPSILRIQQVVRGDSAAYFCASSPPQGANSPLHFGNGTRLTVT.

V and J are TRBV7-2 and TRBJ2-5, with D perhaps matching TRBD1 or TRBD2 (6 bases each). Trimming removed 5 bases from V and 1 base from J, with 11 bases in between. The length of the CDR3 is 14 residues. Germline assignment: CDR1 SGHTA and CDR2 FQGNSA. The CDR3 nucleotides are TGTGCCAGCAGCGGGGGGCCGGGCCAAGAGACCCAGTACTTC. This codes for CASSGGPGQETQYF.

This clonotype turned up a few times. The CDR3 DNA reads as TGTGCCAGCACCGAAGCGGGCAGCGGGAAAGCTTTCTTT. Protein product: CASTEAGSGKAFF. The V gene is TRBV7-3, the J gene TRBJ1-1; D remains unclear. Germline V gives CDR1 SGHTA, CDR2 FQGTGA. The CDR3 is 13 residues long. V lost 7 bases to trimming and J lost 9 bases, with 18 bases between them.